This T cell receptor beta chain was documented in a study of blood T cell repertoires in COVID-19. Study-wide background: Specimens from acute and convalescent COVID-19 originated in the United States, Italy and Spain. PBMCs, B-cell-depleted T cells, or T cells were the source of the cDNA or gDNA that made up the material.

The germline V gene encodes CDR1 WNHNN and CDR2 SYGVQD (reference sequence). The CDR3 totals 13 residues. Between the trimmed V and J ends, which lost 2 bases and 0 bases, there was a span of 4 bases. Individuals in the exposed group had encountered a COVID-19 case within 2 weeks preceding study entry. The repertoire was sequenced with immunoSEQ multiplex PCR; TCRdb's copy has only in-frame clones and lacks some. This sample yields around 250,000 clones, of which around 90% are seen a single time; approximately 2.9% belongs to the top ten. The chain carries TRBV10-1 and TRBJ1-1; D not certain. Sequenced: PBMCs or T cells enriched from blood (not recorded which). The receptor was derived from a man in his forties who had been exposed to COVID-19. For the CDR3, the DNA is TGCGCCAGCAGTGAGGAGTTGAACACTGAAGCTTTCTTT. Translation: CASSEELNTEAFF.